The entry below gives a single T cell receptor (beta chain) sequence along with its context. Germline values: CDR1 SGHAT, CDR2 FQNNGV. V was clipped by 11 bases and J by 4 bases, with 19 bases between them. The CDR3 consists of 14 residues. This record comes from a study of tumor-infiltrating lymphocytes in primary liver carcinoma. The researchers produced TCR beta cDNA from approximately 0.45 ug total RNA with a constant-region primer. Library construction for TCR beta comprised three nested multiplex PCR rounds performed with slightly modified ARM-PCR. A C-beta reverse primer was combined with TRBV1-TRBV30 forward primers in the first two PCR rounds, and each round had around 10 cycles. TCRdb reprocessed the multiplex PCR reads with MiXCR, giving one entry per CDR3 protein. The sample holds around 70,000 distinct CDR3 sequences, roughly 69% seen once. Total RNA and DNA came together from roughly 20-30 mg of bulk tissue without cell sorting.

The chain combines TRBV11-2 with TRBJ2-3; no clear D gene. Material for sequencing was liver tumor tissue from sampling region 4. Subset meaning: tumor region T4, right-lateral pole. The sequence was obtained from a man in his forties with primary liver carcinoma and hepatitis B virus infection. The CDR3 loop is CAEGALEPADTQYF. The CDR3 DNA is TGTGCCGAAGGTGCACTGGAGCCCGCAGATACGCAGTATTTT.